This TCR beta chain was sequenced for a study of CD8 T cells in ankylosing spondylitis. Study-wide findings and caveats: Disease-linked clones, CD8+, were relatively rare in peripheral blood.

This clonotype was detected ten times or more. What it binds is unknown. In TCRdb, the 5' RACE reads were re-called with MiXCR into one record per CDR3 protein. Here the sample spans roughly 46,000 distinct CDR3 sequences, 3% to 4% being singletons. Sequences were obtained from blood, either unsorted or a sorted T cell fraction (not recorded which). The source is a female donor with ankylosing spondylitis or in good health (not recorded which).

CDR3 protein: CASSVDPGTEAFF. The CDR3 DNA is TGTGCCAGCAGCGTAGATCCAGGCACTGAAGCTTTCTTT. The chain combines TRBV9 with TRBJ1-1; D unclear. Trimming cost V 0 bases and J 4 bases, with 7 bases left between them. CDR3 length: 13 amino acids. CDR1 and CDR2 (germline): SGDLS, YYNGEE. Full variable domain (outside the CDR3, taken from reference TRBV9 and TRBJ1-1): DSGVTQTPKHLITATGQRVTLRCSPRSGDLSVYWYQQSLDQGLQFLIQYYNGEERAKGNILERFSAQQFPDLHSELNLSSLELGDSALYFCASSVDPGTEAFFGQGTRLTVV.